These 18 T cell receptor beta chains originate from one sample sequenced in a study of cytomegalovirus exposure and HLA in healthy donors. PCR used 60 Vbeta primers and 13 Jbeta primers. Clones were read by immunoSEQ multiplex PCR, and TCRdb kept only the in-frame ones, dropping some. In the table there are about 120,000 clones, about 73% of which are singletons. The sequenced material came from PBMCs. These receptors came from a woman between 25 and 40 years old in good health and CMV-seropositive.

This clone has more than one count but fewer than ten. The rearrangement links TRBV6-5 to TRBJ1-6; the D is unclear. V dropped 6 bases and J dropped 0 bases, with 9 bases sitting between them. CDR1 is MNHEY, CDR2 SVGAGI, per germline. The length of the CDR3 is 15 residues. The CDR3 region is CASSRAGSYNSPLHF. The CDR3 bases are TGTGCCAGCAGCCGAGCCGGCTCCTATAATTCACCCCTCCACTTT.

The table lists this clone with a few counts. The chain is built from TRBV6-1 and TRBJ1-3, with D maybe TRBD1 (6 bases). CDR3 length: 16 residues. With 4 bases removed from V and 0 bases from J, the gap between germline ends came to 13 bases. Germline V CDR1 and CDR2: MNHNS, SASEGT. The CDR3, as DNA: TGTGCCAGCAGTGGAGGGACACTGTTCTCTGGAAACACCATATATTTT. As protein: CASSGGTLFSGNTIYF.

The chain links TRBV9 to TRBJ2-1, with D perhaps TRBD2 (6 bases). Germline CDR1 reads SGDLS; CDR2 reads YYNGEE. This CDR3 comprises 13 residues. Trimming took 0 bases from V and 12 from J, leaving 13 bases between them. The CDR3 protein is CASSVEPGVGQFF. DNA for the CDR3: TGTGCCAGCAGCGTAGAACCGGGAGTGGGGCAGTTCTTC.

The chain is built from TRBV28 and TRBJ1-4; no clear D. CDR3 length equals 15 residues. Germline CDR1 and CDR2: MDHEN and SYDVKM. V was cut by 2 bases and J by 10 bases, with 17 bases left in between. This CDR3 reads CASSLSGLGKGKLFF. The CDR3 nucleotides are TGTGCCAGCAGTTTAAGCGGCCTGGGAAAAGGAAAACTGTTTTTT.

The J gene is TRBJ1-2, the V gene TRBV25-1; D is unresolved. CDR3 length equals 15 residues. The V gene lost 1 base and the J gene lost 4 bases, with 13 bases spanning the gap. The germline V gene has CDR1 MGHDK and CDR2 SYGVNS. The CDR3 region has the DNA TGTGCCAGCAGTGAATCACCGGGTCTTTCCTATGGCTACACCTTC. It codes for CASSESPGLSYGYTF.

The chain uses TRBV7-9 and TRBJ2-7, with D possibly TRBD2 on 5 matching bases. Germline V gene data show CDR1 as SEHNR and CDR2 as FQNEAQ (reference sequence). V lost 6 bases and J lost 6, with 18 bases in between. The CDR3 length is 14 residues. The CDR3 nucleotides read TGTGCCAGCAGACCTGGGCTCTCTCGGGGCGAGCAGTACTTC. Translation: CASRPGLSRGEQYF.

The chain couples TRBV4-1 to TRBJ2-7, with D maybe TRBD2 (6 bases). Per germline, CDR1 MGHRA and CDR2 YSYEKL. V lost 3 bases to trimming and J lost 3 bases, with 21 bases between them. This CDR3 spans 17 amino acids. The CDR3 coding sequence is TGCGCCAGCAGCCAGGGGGGAGGAGGAGTGACGAGCTACGAGCAGTACTTC. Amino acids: CASSQGGGGVTSYEQYF.

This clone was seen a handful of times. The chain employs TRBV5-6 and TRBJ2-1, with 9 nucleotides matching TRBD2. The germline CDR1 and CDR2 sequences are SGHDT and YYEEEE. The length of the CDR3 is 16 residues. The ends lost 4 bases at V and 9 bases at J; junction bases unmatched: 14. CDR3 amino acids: CASSLRLAGWNGEQFF. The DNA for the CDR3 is TGTGCCAGCAGCCTGCGCCTAGCGGGGTGGAATGGTGAGCAGTTCTTC. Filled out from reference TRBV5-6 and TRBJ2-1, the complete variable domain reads DAGVTQSPTHLIKTRGQQVTLRCSPKSGHDTVSWYQQALGQGPQFIFQYYEEEERQRGNFPDRFSGHQFPNYSSELNVNALLLGDSALYLCASSLRLAGWNGEQFFGPGTRLTVL.

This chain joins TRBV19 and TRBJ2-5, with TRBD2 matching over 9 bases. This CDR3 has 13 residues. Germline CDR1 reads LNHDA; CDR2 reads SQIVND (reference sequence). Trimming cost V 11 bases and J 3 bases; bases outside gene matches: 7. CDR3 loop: CAAGRGGEETQYF. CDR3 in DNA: TGTGCCGCTGGGCGGGGGGGGGAAGAGACCCAGTACTTC.

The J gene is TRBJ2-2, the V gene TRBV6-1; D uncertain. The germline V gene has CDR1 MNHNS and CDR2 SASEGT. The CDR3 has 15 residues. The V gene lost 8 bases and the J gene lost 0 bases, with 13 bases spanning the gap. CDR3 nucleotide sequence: TGTGCCAGCCGAAACAGATTACCGAACACCGGGGAGCTGTTTTTT. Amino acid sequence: CASRNRLPNTGELFF.

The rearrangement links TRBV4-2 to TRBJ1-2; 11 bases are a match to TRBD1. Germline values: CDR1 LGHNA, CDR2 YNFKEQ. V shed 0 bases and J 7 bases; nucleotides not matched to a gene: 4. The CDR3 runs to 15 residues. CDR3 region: CASSQERDRGFGYTF. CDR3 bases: TGTGCCAGCAGCCAAGAAAGGGACAGGGGGTTTGGCTACACCTTC.

For the CDR3, the DNA is TGCGCCAGCAACCTAGGACTAGAACAAGAGACCCAGTACTTC. Protein sequence: CASNLGLEQETQYF. The J gene is TRBJ2-5, the V gene TRBV5-1, with 7 bases matching TRBD2. In germline, CDR1 is SGHRS, CDR2 YFSETQ. Trimming took 6 bases from V and 2 from J; bases not matched to a gene: 7. There are 14 residues in the CDR3.

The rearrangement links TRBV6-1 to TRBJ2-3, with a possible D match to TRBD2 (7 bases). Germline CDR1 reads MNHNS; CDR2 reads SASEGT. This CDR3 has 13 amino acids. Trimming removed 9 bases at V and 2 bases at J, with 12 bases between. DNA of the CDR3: TGTGCCAGTACAGGGAGGGACACAGATACGCAGTATTTT. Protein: CASTGRDTDTQYF.

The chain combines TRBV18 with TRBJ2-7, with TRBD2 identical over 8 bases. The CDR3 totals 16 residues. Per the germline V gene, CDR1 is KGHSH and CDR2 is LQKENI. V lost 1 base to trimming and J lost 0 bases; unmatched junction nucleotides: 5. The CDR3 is CASSPLIGGASYEQYF. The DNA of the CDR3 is TGTGCCAGCTCACCACTCATCGGGGGGGCCTCCTACGAGCAGTACTTC.

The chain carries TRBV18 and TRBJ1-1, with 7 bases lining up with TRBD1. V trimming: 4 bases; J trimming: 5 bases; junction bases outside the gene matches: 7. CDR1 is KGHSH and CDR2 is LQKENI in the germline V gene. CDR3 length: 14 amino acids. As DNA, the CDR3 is TGTGCCAGCTCACGAGGGGGCGCGGATACTGAAGCTTTCTTT. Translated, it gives CASSRGGADTEAFF.

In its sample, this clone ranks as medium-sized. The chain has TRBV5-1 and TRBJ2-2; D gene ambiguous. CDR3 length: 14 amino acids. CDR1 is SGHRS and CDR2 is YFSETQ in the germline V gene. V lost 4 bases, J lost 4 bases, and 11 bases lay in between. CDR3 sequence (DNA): TGCGCCAGCAGCCCCGGGTTGATCACCGGGGAGCTGTTTTTT. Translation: CASSPGLITGELFF.

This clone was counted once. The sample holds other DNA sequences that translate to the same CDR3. CDR3 DNA: TGTGCCAGCAGCTTTCAAACAGGGACCGGGGAGCAGTACTTC. It encodes CASSFQTGTGEQYF. This rearrangement joins TRBV5-6 to TRBJ2-7; the D gene is possibly TRBD1 (6 bases). Germline V gene sequence: CDR1 SGHDT, CDR2 YYEEEE. The CDR3 has 14 residues. Deletions cut 2 bases from V and 7 bases from J, with 16 bases between.

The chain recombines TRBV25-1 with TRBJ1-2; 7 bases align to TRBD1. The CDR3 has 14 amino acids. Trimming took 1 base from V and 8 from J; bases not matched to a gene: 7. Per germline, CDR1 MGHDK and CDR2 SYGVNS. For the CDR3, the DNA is TGTGCCAGCAGTGAATTGGACAGGCTTTACGGCTACACCTTC. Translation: CASSELDRLYGYTF.